This record covers a single TCR beta chain. Its antigen is still unknown. Germline values: CDR1 SGDLS, CDR2 YYNGEE. V was cut by 4 bases and J by 2 bases, with 16 bases left in between. This CDR3 has 16 residues. The data belong to a study of cytomegalovirus exposure and HLA in healthy donors. General study findings and limits: Sequence variants that were highly shared formed a cluster that was likely a sequencing artifact.

The PCR employed 60 Vbeta primers together with 13 Jbeta primers. Generated by immunoSEQ multiplex PCR, the TCRdb table keeps only in-frame clones and is missing some. Among about 94,000 clones listed, around 69% were seen once. The specimen sequenced was PBMCs. The receptor was derived from a man in his thirties or forties in good health and CMV-seronegative. The rearrangement joins TRBV9 to TRBJ2-1; TRBD2 is a possible D gene (5 bases). The CDR3 loop is CASSNTDYIPYNEQFF. Written as DNA, the CDR3 is TGTGCCAGCAGCAATACAGACTATATCCCCTACAATGAGCAGTTCTTC.